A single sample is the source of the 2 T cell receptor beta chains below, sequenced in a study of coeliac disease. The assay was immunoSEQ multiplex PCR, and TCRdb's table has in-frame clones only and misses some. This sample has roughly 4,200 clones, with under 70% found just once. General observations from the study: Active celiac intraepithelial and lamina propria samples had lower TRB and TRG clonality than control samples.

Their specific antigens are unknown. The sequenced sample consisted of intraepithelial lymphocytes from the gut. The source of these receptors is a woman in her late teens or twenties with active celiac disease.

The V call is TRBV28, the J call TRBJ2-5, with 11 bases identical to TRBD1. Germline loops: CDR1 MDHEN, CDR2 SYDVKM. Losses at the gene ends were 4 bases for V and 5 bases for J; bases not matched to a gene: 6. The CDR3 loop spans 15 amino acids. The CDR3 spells CASSSRDRGLETQYF. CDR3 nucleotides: TGTGCCAGCAGTTCGCGGGACAGGGGGTTGGAGACCCAGTACTTC.

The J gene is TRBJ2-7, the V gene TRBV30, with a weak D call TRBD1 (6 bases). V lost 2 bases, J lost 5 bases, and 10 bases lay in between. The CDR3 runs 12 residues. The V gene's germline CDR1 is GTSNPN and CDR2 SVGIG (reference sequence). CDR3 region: CAWSPTGDEQYF. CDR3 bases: TGTGCCTGGAGTCCGACAGGAGACGAGCAGTACTTC.